This TCR beta chain came from a study of shared clonotypes between healthy human individuals (dated by TCRdb to 2019 to 2021). Turning to the overall study: The cohort comprised two women and three men aged 18 to 49 years. To increase sequencing depth and limit assay-specific biases, TCR repertoire library preparation and sequencing were carried out by different laboratories using diverse techniques. For each donor, three plates each were used for CD4 naive and CD4 memory, two plates were used for CD8 naive, and one plate was used for CD8 memory. To estimate repertoire size and how much clonotypes are shared between individuals, the study performed deep sequencing of blood TCR repertoires from roughly five healthy adults. Between about 0.94 and 8.9 billion PBMCs per donor were obtained by leukapheresis. What the authors observed across the whole study: Based on pairwise subsampling, the degree of clonotype sharing among donors was expected to be affected by sequencing depth. When a few donors were compared, the shared fraction of clonotypes was about 5.4% for naive CD4, about 4% for naive CD8, 2.3% for memory CD4, and under 0.5% for memory CD8. Compared with non-shared clonotypes, the clonotypes found in all four sorted-subset donors had higher generation probabilities. Because the study included only a small number of donors, the genetic and exposure-history diversity represented was limited. Rarefaction of sorted-subset datasets indicated incomplete sequencing despite the large sequencing depth. Estimated clonotype richness was generally larger for naive than for memory subsets. Only blood was sampled, and tissue TCR repertoires likely differ from those in blood.

TCR CDR3 regions were amplified from genomic DNA by multiplex PCR using the deep immunoSEQ assay. Extracted genomic DNA from each cell subset was spread evenly across all wells of several immunoSEQ 96-well plates, with each plate serving as a replicate. For sorted subsets, around 200 ng genomic DNA, equal to approximately 30,000 T cell genomes, was loaded into each replicate PCR. The purified libraries were quantified using a Qubit 3.0 fluorometer, sized with a Bioanalyzer 2100, and then quantified again using the KAPA Library Quantification kit. Every immunoSEQ 96-well plate was sequenced on a dedicated single-read 150-cycle Illumina NextSeq 550 flow cell. The paper's data handling went like this. The immunoSEQ output contained only junctional sequences without quality scores, so filtering could not match that applied to full-length reads. To assign V/J genes and CDR3, sequences were annotated against IMGT germline references using PyIR, a Python wrapper for IgBLAST v1.9. Reads with weak V/J assignments (E-value above 1e-6), missing CDR3, stop codons, out-of-frame junctions, or ambiguous translated residues were removed. V3J clonotypes were defined by identical inferred V gene, J gene, and CDR3 amino acid sequence. Percentage overlap between repertoires was computed as shared unique clonotypes divided by the size of the smaller repertoire. Richness of each repertoire was evaluated using RTK rarefaction, the Chao1 estimator, and Recon v2.1 estimates of unobserved clonotypes. For all TCRbeta clonotypes obtained by the gDNA method from a few donors, generation probabilities were computed with OLGA. Not all clones reach the TCRdb copy of this immuneACCESS table, which keeps in-frame sequences only. Checked studies attribute under half of the gap to unresolved V genes and leave the rest unexplained. The DNA was the basis for D and trimming; V, J and clone size are from that table. Across this sample there are roughly 1,100,000 clones, with around 74% seen only once. The ten largest account for approximately 1.5% of the sample.

Remarks on this clone: Its specific antigen is unknown. Base qualities were left out, and no much larger clone turns up one base away.

The donors were healthy, HIV-negative adults with no recently reported acute infections or vaccinations. Every donor was a Caucasian adult residing in Nashville, Tennessee, USA. CD4+ T cells were enriched through magnetic negative selection, after which naive cells were positively selected on CD45RA and the remaining negative fraction served as the memory subset. After blood collection by leukapheresis, PBMCs were isolated using Ficoll-Histopaque density gradient centrifugation and then cryopreserved in the vapor phase of liquid nitrogen. Analytical flow cytometry was used to check the purity and quantity of every magnetically sorted T cell population. From each sorted fraction, genomic DNA was isolated and quantified by UV absorbance on a Nanodrop 2000c. Including cysteine and phenylalanine, the CDR3 has 16 amino acids. CDR3 DNA only is kept here, 48 bases in frame from base 1. V sheds 4 bases and J sheds 3 bases, leaving 15 bases between their ends. Taken from the germline V gene, the CDR1 and CDR2 loops are MGHRA and YSYEKL.

The material sequenced was memory CD4+ T cells sorted from blood. According to the study, the label for this sample's cell subset or site signals: CD45RA-negative fraction. The clonotype comes from a man younger than 30 in good health. Rearrangement joined TRBV4-1 to TRBJ2-2; TRBD2 might be the D gene, on 6 matching bases. The CDR3 region has the sequence CASSLKASGDTGELFF. The nucleotide sequence is given as TGCGCCAGCAGCCTAAAGGCGTCGGGGGACACCGGGGAGCTGTTTTTT.